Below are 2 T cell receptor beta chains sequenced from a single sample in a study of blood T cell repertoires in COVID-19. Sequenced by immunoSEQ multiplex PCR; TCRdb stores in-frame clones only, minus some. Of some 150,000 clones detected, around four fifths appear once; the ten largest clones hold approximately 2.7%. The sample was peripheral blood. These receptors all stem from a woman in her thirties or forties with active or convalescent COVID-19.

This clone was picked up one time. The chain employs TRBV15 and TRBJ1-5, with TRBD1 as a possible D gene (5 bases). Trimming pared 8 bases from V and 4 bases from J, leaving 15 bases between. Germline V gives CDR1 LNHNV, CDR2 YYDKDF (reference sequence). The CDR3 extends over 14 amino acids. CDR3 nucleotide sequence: TGTGCCACCCTACCGGGGACTGCTAATCAGCCCCAGCATTTT. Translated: CATLPGTANQPQHF.

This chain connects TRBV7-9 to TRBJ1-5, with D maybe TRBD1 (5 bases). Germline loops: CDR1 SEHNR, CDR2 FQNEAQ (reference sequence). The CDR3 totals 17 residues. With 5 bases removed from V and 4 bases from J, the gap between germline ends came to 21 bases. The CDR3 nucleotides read TGTGCCAGCAGCGACGATAGGACCATCGGGGGAAATCAGCCCCAGCATTTT. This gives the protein CASSDDRTIGGNQPQHF.